This T cell receptor beta chain stems from a study of blood T cell repertoires in COVID-19. Trimming at V came to 3 bases and at J to 4 bases, leaving 4 bases not matched to a gene. The CDR3 covers 14 residues. Per germline, CDR1 MNHEY and CDR2 SVGEGT. Method: immunoSEQ multiplex PCR; TCRdb's copy keeps in-frame clones and lacks some. The sample records under 200,000 clones, approximately 86% being singletons. This sequence originates from a man aged 60 to 75 with acute or convalescent COVID-19. The sample taken for sequencing was peripheral blood. The chain carries TRBV6-2 or TRBV6-3 and TRBJ2-3; 7 bases match TRBD2. CDR3 sequence reads: CASSYEAGSDTQYF. The CDR3 coding sequence is TGTGCCAGCAGTTATGAAGCGGGATCAGATACGCAGTATTTT.